This T cell receptor beta chain was sequenced during a study of CD8 T cells in ankylosing spondylitis. General study findings and limits: Earlier work had already found some motif variants in reactive arthritis synovial fluid and blood. Disease-linked clones displayed a CD8+ phenotype and appeared relatively rarely in peripheral blood. In ankylosing spondylitis patients, matched synovial fluid reportedly showed significant enrichment of disease-linked clones.

CDR1 and CDR2 from the germline V gene are MNHNS and SASEGT. V was trimmed by 5 bases and J by 2 bases, leaving 11 bases between them. This CDR3 has 14 amino acids. The sample holds a few counts of this clonotype. Antigen: not known. With molecular barcodes, quantitative 5'-RACE was used to make the TCR beta libraries. TCRdb passed the 5' RACE reads through MiXCR, listing each CDR3 protein once. The table has 350,000 to 400,000 distinct CDR3 sequences, around 20% seen once. The material sequenced was blood, either unsorted or a sorted T cell fraction (not recorded which). The rearrangement joins TRBV6-1 to TRBJ2-3; possibly TRBD1 for D (6 bases). This receptor was taken from a male donor with ankylosing spondylitis or in good health (not recorded which). CDR3 amino acids: CASSPWTATDTQYF. CDR3 DNA: TGTGCCAGCAGTCCCTGGACAGCCACAGATACGCAGTATTTT.